This T cell receptor (beta chain) was sequenced in a study of post-analysis software for immune sequencing data. The study's findings and limits: Five TRBV segments, including TRBV5-6, TRBV5-1 and TRBV20-1, were more frequent in patients than controls.

As regards this clonotype: Antigen unknown.

The germline V gene encodes CDR1 SGHTA and CDR2 FQGNSA. Losses at the gene ends were 5 bases for V and 5 bases for J; bases not matched to a gene: 5. The CDR3 loop spans 13 amino acids. Prepared TCR beta cDNA libraries contained unique molecular identifiers. TCRdb independently ran MiXCR on the PCR reads; one entry per CDR3 protein. The sample yields fewer than 850,000 distinct CDR3 sequences, 35% to 55% seen once. The specimen was blood. V gene TRBV7-2 combines with J gene TRBJ2-5, with 7 bases identical to TRBD1. This receptor was obtained from a girl aged 10 to 17 with multiple sclerosis. CDR3 in amino acids: CASSRQGQETQYF. The DNA of the CDR3 is TGTGCCAGCAGCCGACAGGGTCAGGAGACCCAGTACTTC.